This section outlines one T cell receptor beta chain sequence together with its context. As handled by the study authors: Reference gene primer amplification yielded estimated nucleated cell counts. Here immunoSEQ multiplex PCR was the method, and the copy in TCRdb shows in-frame clones only, minus some. Clonal size and the V and J genes are those of that table, whereas D and trimming came from the DNA. The sample lists some 73,000 clones, around 82% occurring once. The record originates from a study of blood T cell repertoires in COVID-19. CDR1 and CDR2 (germline): MNHEY, SMNVEV (reference sequence). Trimming left V 3 bases short and J 0 bases short, with 3 bases between. This CDR3 is 14 amino acids long.

Specimen: peripheral blood. The receptor's source is a human donor in a cohort sampled during active COVID-19. The chain uses TRBV27 and TRBJ2-6; D is uncertain. The CDR3 loop is CASSFSSGANVLTF. Here the CDR3 DNA reads TGTGCCAGCAGTTTTAGCTCTGGGGCCAACGTCCTGACTTTC.